Each of the 8 T cell receptor beta chains below was sequenced from the same sample in a study of blood T cell repertoires in COVID-19. The assay was immunoSEQ multiplex PCR, and TCRdb's table has in-frame clones only and misses some. The sample carries some 76,000 clones, approximately 80% recorded once. The sequenced sample consisted of peripheral blood. The receptors were sampled from a man aged 45-65 years with acute or convalescent COVID-19.

The chain carries TRBV9 and TRBJ1-2; D is unclear. Trimming shortened V by 0 bases and J by 4 bases, and 10 bases separated the two germline ends. CDR3 length: 14 residues. Germline values: CDR1 SGDLS, CDR2 YYNGEE. The CDR3 is CASSVEDGGYGYTF. The CDR3 DNA reads TGTGCCAGCAGCGTAGAGGACGGAGGCTATGGCTACACCTTC.

The chain is built from TRBV6-2 or TRBV6-3 and TRBJ2-1, with 10 nucleotides matching TRBD2. Germline CDR1 reads MNHEY; CDR2 reads SVGEGT. The V and J ends lost 0 bases and 5 bases, in that order; junction bases with no gene match: 4. The CDR3 extends over 16 amino acids. The CDR3 region is CASSYSRTSGNNEQFF. The CDR3 bases are TGTGCCAGCAGTTACTCGAGGACTAGCGGTAACAATGAGCAGTTCTTC.

The chain couples TRBV18 to TRBJ1-6; D may be TRBD1 (6 bases). Germline V gene data show CDR1 as KGHSH and CDR2 as LQKENI. The CDR3 has 14 residues. Trimming left V 3 bases short and J 7 bases short, with 10 bases between. The CDR3 coding sequence is TGTGCCAGCTCACCGACAGGTGCGAATTCACCCCTCCACTTT. This sequence encodes CASSPTGANSPLHF.

V usage is TRBV5-1 and J usage is TRBJ2-7; D possibly corresponds to TRBD2 (6 bases). The CDR3 runs 14 residues. Deletions cut 4 bases from V and 0 bases from J, with 11 bases between. Looked up from germline, CDR1 is SGHRS and CDR2 is YFSETQ. CDR3 in amino acids: CASSPGASSYEQYF. Here the CDR3 DNA reads TGCGCCAGCAGCCCGGGAGCTAGCTCCTACGAGCAGTACTTC.

This rearrangement joins TRBV30 to TRBJ1-1; 8 nucleotides align to TRBD1. V lost 5 bases and J lost 4; bases outside the gene matches: 3. The CDR3 length is 12 residues. CDR1 and CDR2 from the germline V gene are GTSNPN and SVGIG (reference sequence). The CDR3 nucleotides read TGTGCCTGGGGACAGGGTGGCACTGAAGCTTTCTTT. It is translated as CAWGQGGTEAFF.

This clone was counted a few times. V is TRBV4-3 and J is TRBJ2-3; D is possibly TRBD1 (5 bases). The CDR3 length is 15 residues. The ends were cut back, 6 bases at V and 1 base at J, with 14 bases in the middle. CDR1 LGHNA and CDR2 YSLEER come from the germline V gene. CDR3 in amino acids: CASSDTLRGTDTQYF. CDR3 DNA sequence: TGCGCCAGCAGTGACACGCTCAGGGGCACAGATACGCAGTATTTT.

This clone has only a few counts. The rearrangement links TRBV5-1 to TRBJ2-1; D gene uncertain. The germline V gene has CDR1 SGHRS and CDR2 YFSETQ. The V end was cut by 0 bases, the J end by 5 bases, with 9 bases between. There are 14 residues in the CDR3. In DNA, the CDR3 is TGCGCCAGCAGCTTGGGTAGTCGTGACAATGAGCAGTTCTTC. It translates to CASSLGSRDNEQFF. Using reference TRBV5-1 and TRBJ2-1 for the parts outside the CDR3, the full variable domain is KAGVTQTPRYLIKTRGQQVTLSCSPISGHRSVSWYQQTPGQGLQFLFEYFSETQRNKGNFPGRFSGRQFSNSRSEMNVSTLELGDSALYLCASSLGSRDNEQFFGPGTRLTVL.

CDR3 residues: CASSPPLNTGELFF. The CDR3 coding sequence is TGTGCCAGCAGCCCTCCCCTGAACACCGGGGAGCTGTTTTTT. This chain joins TRBV11-1 and TRBJ2-2; unclear D gene. Germline-derived CDR1 and CDR2 are SGHAT and FQDESV (reference sequence). CDR3 length equals 14 residues. Trimming took off 5 bases at V and 1 base at J, with 8 bases between the two ends.